The entry below describes one TCR beta chain. V lost 1 base and J 5 bases, leaving 6 bases between the germline ends. The CDR3 sequence is 13 residues long. Germline loops: CDR1 LNHDA, CDR2 SQIVND (reference sequence). This sample was included in a study of blood T cell repertoires in COVID-19. Study-level information: COVID-19 samples, acute and convalescent, were from the United States, Italy and Spain. PBMCs, B-cell-depleted T cells, or T cells were the source of the cDNA or gDNA that made up the material.

Original handling: The authors estimated nucleated cell counts from reference gene primer amplification. Generated by immunoSEQ multiplex PCR, the TCRdb table keeps only in-frame clones and is missing some. D and trimming were read from the DNA, whereas the V and J calls and clone size are those reported in that table. The data hold over 120,000 clones, with over 80% observed a single time. Sequenced material: peripheral blood. The receptor was derived from a man in his fifties who had recovered from COVID-19. V gene TRBV19 combines with J gene TRBJ2-1; no definite D call. The CDR3 DNA is TGTGCCAGTAGTATAGGTGGCAACAATGAGCAGTTCTTC. Protein: CASSIGGNNEQFF.